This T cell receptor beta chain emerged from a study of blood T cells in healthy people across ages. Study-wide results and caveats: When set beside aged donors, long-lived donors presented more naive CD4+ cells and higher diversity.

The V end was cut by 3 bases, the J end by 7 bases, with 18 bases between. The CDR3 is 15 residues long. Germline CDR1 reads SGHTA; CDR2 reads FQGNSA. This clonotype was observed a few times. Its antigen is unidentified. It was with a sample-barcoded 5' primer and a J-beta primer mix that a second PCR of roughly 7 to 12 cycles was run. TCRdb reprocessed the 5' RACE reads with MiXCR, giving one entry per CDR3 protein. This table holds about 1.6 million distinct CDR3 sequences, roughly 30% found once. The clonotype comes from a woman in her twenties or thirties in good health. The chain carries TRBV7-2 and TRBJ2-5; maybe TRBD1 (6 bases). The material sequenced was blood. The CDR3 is CASSFQGGVARTQYF. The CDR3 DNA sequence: TGTGCCAGCAGCTTCCAAGGGGGAGTCGCCCGGACCCAGTACTTC.